One and the same sample provided the 4 T cell receptor beta chains below, sequenced in a study of identical twins. Using its own MiXCR run on the 5' RACE reads, TCRdb lists one record per CDR3 protein. The repertoire includes some 1,700,000 distinct CDR3 sequences, under 35% of them detected once, and less than 0.35% sits in the top ten. Sequencing was performed on cord blood. All receptors come from a newborn girl in good health.

The chain links TRBV2 to TRBJ2-1, with 10 bases identical to TRBD1. This CDR3 comprises 19 residues. CDR1 is SNHLY and CDR2 is FYNNEI in the germline V gene. The V and J ends lost 9 bases and 10 bases, in that order; junction bases with no gene match: 27. The CDR3 loop reads CARSSRDRGGKSTTYEQFF. The CDR3 region has the DNA TGTGCCAGAAGTTCTCGGGACAGGGGAGGGAAGTCTACTACCTACGAGCAGTTCTTC.

The chain is built from TRBV20-1 and TRBJ2-7; possibly TRBD2 for D (7 bases). Trimming stripped 5 bases from V and 4 bases from J, with 21 bases between. The CDR3 covers 15 residues. In germline, CDR1 is DFQATT, CDR2 SNEGSKA (reference sequence). CDR3 DNA sequence: TGCAGTGCTCGATTAATGGGCGGGGGCGGTTACGAGCAGTACTTC. Translation gives CSARLMGGGGYEQYF.

The gene calls are TRBV27 and TRBJ2-1; D is possibly TRBD2 (7 bases). Germline loops: CDR1 MNHEY, CDR2 SMNVEV (reference sequence). The CDR3 contains 17 residues. The V end was cut by 4 bases, the J end by 8 bases, with 24 bases between. The CDR3 DNA follows: TGTGCCAGCAGTTATGGACTAGGGGGTCGGGGTAGACATGAGCAGTTCTTC. Its translation is CASSYGLGGRGRHEQFF.

The chain has TRBV4-1 and TRBJ2-7; weak D call: TRBD1 (6 bases). V lost 10 bases and J 0 bases, leaving 13 bases between the germline ends. Germline V gene data show CDR1 as MGHRA and CDR2 as YSYEKL. The CDR3 has 13 residues. CDR3 sequence reads: CATSRTASYEQYF. The CDR3 nucleotides are TGCGCCACCTCACGGACAGCCTCCTACGAGCAGTACTTC.